Listed below are T cell receptor beta chains from one sample, sequenced in a study of vaccination effects on CD4 cells after COVID-19. Some clones are missing from TCRdb's copy, which holds only in-frame ones; the method was immunoSEQ multiplex PCR. This table holds about 29,000 clones, roughly 74% found once. What these receptors recognize is not known. Source: CD4+ T cells from PBMCs cultured with HCoV-OC43 spike peptides, taken after COVID-19 vaccination. These receptors originate from a human donor who received a COVID-19 vaccine. Both conserved end residues are part of each CDR3. A D gene is named only where the DNA matches it firmly. Rows may omit the clone size; those that give it use once, few, many or a size class.

TRBJ2-5,.,.,TRBV14,13,TGTGCCAGCAGCCGTGACGATGGGGGGACCCAGTACTTC,CASSRDDGGTQYF
TRBJ2-1,.,.,TRBV19,15,TGTGCCAGTAGTATACACAGTAGCTCCTACAATGAGCAGTTCTTC,CASSIHSSSYNEQFF
TRBJ1-2,TRBD1,.,TRBV19,16,TGTGCCAGTAGTATTCCAGGGACAGGGATGCGTTGGGGCTACACCTTC,CASSIPGTGMRWGYTF
TRBJ2-7,.,.,TRBV19,15,TGTGCCAGTAGTATAGCGGCTGTAAATCCCTACGAGCAGTACTTC,CASSIAAVNPYEQYF
TRBJ2-1,TRBD2,.,TRBV24-1,16,TGTGCCACCAGTGACCGGACGGGGGGATCCTACAATGAGCAGTTCTTC,CATSDRTGGSYNEQFF
TRBJ2-3,.,.,TRBV12-3/TRBV12-4,13,TGTGCCAGCAGTTTGGACAGCACAGATACGCAGTATTTT,CASSLDSTDTQYF
TRBJ2-6,.,.,TRBV5-1,20,TGCGCCAGCAGCTTTCTCATAAGTGGGACATCCCTATCTGGGGCCAACGTCCTGACTTTC,CASSFLISGTSLSGANVLTF
TRBJ1-1,.,few,TRBV29-1,11,TGCAGCGTTAGGAGAAACACTGAAGCTTTCTTT,CSVRRNTEAFF
TRBJ1-1,.,once,TRBV24-1,13,TGTGCCACCAGGGGGGACTCGGGGACTGAAGCTTTCTTT,CATRGDSGTEAFF
TRBJ2-2,.,few,TRBV6-4,13,TGTGCCAGCAGTGAGGTAGCGACCGGGGAGCTGTTTTTT,CASSEVATGELFF
TRBJ1-5,.,few,TRBV5-1,13,TGCGCCAGCAGCTTGGGAGGGGATCAGCCCCAGCATTTT,CASSLGGDQPQHF
TRBJ2-1,TRBD1,few,TRBV14,13,TGTGCCAGCAGCCAAGGAATCGACAGGGTACAGTTCTTC,CASSQGIDRVQFF
TRBJ2-1,.,.,TRBV19,15,TGTGCCAGTAGTATCCTGACTAGTGGGTACAATGAGCAGTTCTTC,CASSILTSGYNEQFF
TRBJ1-4,TRBD1,.,TRBV25-1,12,TGTGCCAGCAGTGGCAGTAACCGGGACAGGGCTTTT,CASSGSNRDRAF
TRBJ1-4,TRBD1,.,TRBV4-2,19,TGTGCCAGCAGCCAATGGGGGACAGGGAGGATCTCAACTAATGAAAAACTGTTTTTT,CASSQWGTGRISTNEKLFF
TRBJ2-7,TRBD1,.,TRBV6-5,12,TGTGCCAGCAGGGACAGGCGCTACGAGCAGTACTTC,CASRDRRYEQYF
TRBJ2-1,TRBD2,.,TRBV5-1,19,TGCGCCAGCAGCTTGGGGGCGACTAGCGGGGCGAGCTCCTACAATGAGCAGTTCTTC,CASSLGATSGASSYNEQFF
TRBJ1-1,.,.,TRBV18,15,TGTGCCAGCTCACCTTACAGGGACCAGGACACTGAAGCTTTCTTT,CASSPYRDQDTEAFF
TRBJ2-3,TRBD2,.,TRBV5-6,18,TGTGCCAGCAGCTCCGGACTAGCGGGACCACATAGCACAGATACGCAGTATTTT,CASSSGLAGPHSTDTQYF
TRBJ1-4,.,.,TRBV27,18,TGTGCCAGCAGTTTATCAACGGTTTTTCTAATAGATCATGAAAAACTGTTTTTT,CASSLSTVFLIDHEKLFF
TRBJ1-6,.,.,TRBV20-1,13,TGCAGTGCTAGTTCCCGCCTAAATTCACCCCTCCACTTT,CSASSRLNSPLHF
TRBJ2-7,.,once,TRBV1,18,TGCACCAGCAGCCAAGATGGCAGTATGGGCAGGTTCTCCTACGAGCAGTACTTC,CTSSQDGSMGRFSYEQYF
TRBJ1-1,.,.,TRBV7-9,14,TGTGCCAGCAGCACCCCGACAGGGAACACTGAAGCTTTCTTT,CASSTPTGNTEAFF
TRBJ1-4,TRBD1,.,TRBV19,15,TGTGCCAGTAGTATAGGCGCAGGGGGCAGGGAAAAACTGTTTTTT,CASSIGAGGREKLFF
TRBJ2-7,.,few,TRBV4-1,13,TGCGCCAGCAGCCGGGTTGTGGTAGACGAGCAGTACTTC,CASSRVVVDEQYF
TRBJ2-4,TRBD2,.,TRBV5-1,17,TGCGCCAGCAGCAGGGCCTCTAGCGGGGGGATCTTAGACATTCAGTACTTC,CASSRASSGGILDIQYF
TRBJ1-1,TRBD1,.,TRBV7-9,12,TGTGCCAGCAGCCAATGGACAGGGTGGGCTTTCTTT,CASSQWTGWAFF
TRBJ1-1,TRBD1,.,TRBV5-1,14,TGCGCCAGCAGCGGTCCCGGGACAGTCACTGAAGCTTTCTTT,CASSGPGTVTEAFF
TRBJ2-3,.,.,TRBV5-1,14,TGCGCCAGCAGCTTGGCAGGCGCCACAGATACGCAGTATTTT,CASSLAGATDTQYF
TRBJ2-1,.,.,TRBV21-1,18,TGTGCCAGCAGCCGTCTAGGGGATTTTATACGACTAAACAATGAGCAGTTCTTC,CASSRLGDFIRLNNEQFF
TRBJ1-2,.,.,TRBV7-9,14,TGTGCCAGCAGCCCGCCTGGACTTAACTATGGCTACACCTTC,CASSPPGLNYGYTF
TRBJ2-3,.,.,TRBV3-1/TRBV3-2,16,TGTGCCAGCAGCCAAGATCTAGAAACTTACACAGATACGCAGTATTTT,CASSQDLETYTDTQYF
TRBJ2-7,.,.,TRBV5-1,14,TGCGCCAGCAGCTTGGCCGAATTAGCGCGGGAGCAGTACTTC,CASSLAELAREQYF
TRBJ2-2,TRBD1,few,TRBV19,17,TGTGCCAGTAGGGCTCTGGACAGGGGATTGTTAGCCGGGGAGCTGTTTTTT,CASRALDRGLLAGELFF
TRBJ1-1,.,.,TRBV7-9,15,TGTGCCAGCAGCTCAGGACCCTTCGGGAACACTGAAGCTTTCTTT,CASSSGPFGNTEAFF
TRBJ2-1,.,.,TRBV15,20,TGTGCCACCAGCAGAGAGAGGGTCTGGCTAGCGGAAAACCAGGGGGAAGAGCAGTTCTTC,CATSRERVWLAENQGEEQFF
TRBJ2-7,.,.,TRBV7-2,13,TGTGCCAGCAAAACGGGAGCCACCTACGAGCAGTACTTC,CASKTGATYEQYF
TRBJ1-3,TRBD1,few,TRBV18,17,TGTGCCAGCTCACCTAGGACAGGCCAGAGCTCTGGAAACACCATATATTTT,CASSPRTGQSSGNTIYF
TRBJ1-1,.,.,TRBV3-1/TRBV3-2,12,TGTGCCAGCAGCCAAGAACAGGTACAAGCTTTCTTT,CASSQEQVQAFF
TRBJ2-7,TRBD2,once,TRBV2,14,TGTGCCAGTCTAGCGGGGCCCGCTCAAGACGAGCAGTACTTC,CASLAGPAQDEQYF
TRBJ2-3,.,.,TRBV18,14,TGTGCCAGCTCACTCGCCCCTGTGGCAGATACGCAGTATTTT,CASSLAPVADTQYF
TRBJ2-1,.,.,TRBV10-3,15,TGTGCCATCAGTGGCGGGGTGGATGGCTTCGATGAGCAGTTCTTC,CAISGGVDGFDEQFF
TRBJ2-3,.,.,TRBV1,21,TGCACCAGCAGCCAATTAAGGGTTGGGACTAGCGGGAAACGAAGCACAGATACGCAGTATTTT,CTSSQLRVGTSGKRSTDTQYF